Here is one TCR beta chain with its context. The sample belongs to a study of blood T cell repertoires in COVID-19. Study at large: Samples representing acute and convalescent COVID-19 were sourced from the United States, Italy and Spain.

Measured with immunoSEQ multiplex PCR; TCRdb has only the in-frame clones, and not every one. Of about 160,000 clones detected, more than 80% appear once; the ten largest clones hold under 13%. The receptor was derived from a human donor in a cohort sampled during active COVID-19. The sequenced sample consisted of peripheral blood.

This CDR3 is CASSELSGRVSYNEQFF. The CDR3, as DNA: TGTGCCAGCAGCGAACTCTCCGGGCGGGTCTCCTACAATGAGCAGTTCTTC. The chain employs TRBV3-1 (or the pseudogene TRBV3-2) and TRBJ2-1; D might be TRBD2 (5 bases). The ends were cut back, 5 bases at V and 0 bases at J, with 17 bases in the middle. The CDR3 length is 17 residues. Germline-derived CDR1 and CDR2 are LGHDT and YNNKEL (reference sequence).